The sequence of this T cell receptor (beta chain) was determined in a study of blood T cell repertoires in COVID-19. Study background: Samples taken during acute and convalescent COVID-19 were collected in the United States, Italy and Spain. PBMCs, B-cell-depleted T cells, or T cells provided the cDNA or gDNA that made up the material.

This CDR3 contains 13 residues. The V gene lost 3 bases and the J gene lost 7 bases, with 10 bases spanning the gap. Study processing details: By means of reference gene primer amplification, nucleated cell counts were estimated. Using immunoSEQ multiplex PCR, the repertoire was profiled, and TCRdb retains in-frame clones only, with some absent. D and trimming come from the DNA, and the V and J calls and clone size come from that table. The profile shows approximately 27,000 clones, 75% to 90% of them singletons. This clone was detected only a few times. The chain uses TRBV12-3 or TRBV12-4 and TRBJ1-5; the D is unclear. The TCR sequence derives from a man aged 55 to 70 with acute or convalescent COVID-19. Sequenced material: peripheral blood. CDR3 DNA sequence: TGTGCCAGCAGTTTGGGTGCAGGACAGCCCCAGCATTTT. It specifies CASSLGAGQPQHF.